This T cell receptor (beta chain) was found in a study of T cell responses to AZD1222 COVID-19 vaccine. Study-level results: Researchers took repertoire samples only after the peak T cell response had come. At study baseline, merely over 5 AZD1222 recipients were seropositive. White British ancestry dominated among donors, who included more females, and clonal diversity was possibly underestimated.

Germline V gives CDR1 GTSNPN, CDR2 SVGIG (reference sequence). This CDR3 has 11 residues. V lost 5 bases to trimming and J lost 10 bases, with 12 bases between them. Details on this clone: As yet, its antigen is unknown.

Clones were read by immunoSEQ multiplex PCR, and TCRdb kept only the in-frame ones, dropping some. This table holds 150,000 to 200,000 clones, 85% to 95% found once. The V call is TRBV30, the J call TRBJ2-1; D not certain. This specimen was peripheral blood, taken on day 0 of AZD1222 vaccination. This TCR was recovered from an adult in good health. CDR3 residues: CAWFQRREQFF. CDR3 sequence (DNA): TGTGCCTGGTTCCAACGAAGGGAGCAGTTCTTC.